This paragraph covers one T cell receptor beta chain sequence. Its specificity is not known. The treatment: oral pan-JAK inhibitor, 5-10 mg twice daily. Patients with alopecia areata provided lesional scalp punch biopsies as well as peripheral blood. The record originates from a study of CD8+ T cells in alopecia areata. V was shortened by 3 bases and J by 5 bases, with 8 bases between the two germline ends. Per germline, CDR1 MGHDK and CDR2 SYGVNS. CDR3 length: 13 amino acids. In each case, RNA was isolated and then reverse transcribed into cDNA as the sequencing template. The method was immunoSEQ multiplex PCR; TCRdb's version includes in-frame clones alone and lacks a portion of them. The repertoire includes about 190,000 clones, 60% of them detected once, and 0.65% to 0.7% sits in the top ten. Study-level findings and limits: Scalp and blood retained many expanded lesional clones during tofacitinib.

The chain has TRBV25-1 and TRBJ1-5; D is uncertain. Source: CD4+ T cells sorted from blood, taken at week 4, from a patient treated with tofacitinib. The TCR comes from a human donor with alopecia areata. The DNA for the CDR3 is TGTGCCAGCAGTGACTCAATCCATCAGCCCCAGCATTTT. Translation gives CASSDSIHQPQHF.